The 7 T cell receptor beta chains in this list originate from one sample, sequenced in a study of blood T cell repertoires in COVID-19. Sequencing used immunoSEQ multiplex PCR; TCRdb keeps in-frame clones, though not all of them. Found here are around 150,000 clones, approximately 84% of them singletons; the top ten hold around 3.7%. Sample: PBMCs or T cells enriched from blood (not recorded which). These receptors came from a woman aged 45-60 years with acute COVID-19.

The gene calls are TRBV7-2 and TRBJ2-5, with D uncertain. CDR1 is SGHTA and CDR2 is FQGNSA in the germline V gene. V was cut by 1 base and J by 0 bases, with 9 bases left in between. The CDR3 length is 15 residues. CDR3 residues: CASSLGRQYQETQYF. DNA of the CDR3: TGTGCCAGCAGCTTAGGGCGGCAGTACCAAGAGACCCAGTACTTC.

V usage is TRBV9 and J usage is TRBJ2-3; 13 nucleotides line up with TRBD2. J was trimmed by 2 bases and V by 0 bases; bases with no gene match: 6. CDR3 size: 18 residues. Germline-derived CDR1 and CDR2 are SGDLS and YYNGEE. The CDR3 region has the DNA TGTGCCAGCAGCGTAGCTGGGACTAGCGGGAAAATCACAGATACGCAGTATTTT. Translation gives CASSVAGTSGKITDTQYF.

The chain carries TRBV19 and TRBJ2-1, with 7 bases matching TRBD2. The germline CDR1 and CDR2 sequences are LNHDA and SQIVND (reference sequence). The J segment lost 6 bases and the V segment lost 5 bases, leaving 7 bases of the junction unmatched. The CDR3 contains 14 residues. The CDR3 spells CASSLGGGRNEQFF. CDR3 sequence (DNA): TGTGCCAGTAGTTTGGGGGGGGGTCGCAATGAGCAGTTCTTC.

The rearrangement joins TRBV5-4 to TRBJ2-1, with a tentative D call TRBD2 (7 bases). Germline-derived CDR1 and CDR2 are SGHNT and YYREEE (reference sequence). V was shortened by 9 bases and J by 2 bases, with 18 bases between the two germline ends. CDR3 length: 15 amino acids. The CDR3 reads CATQTTGGPYNEQFF. The CDR3, as DNA: TGTGCCACCCAGACGACCGGGGGGCCCTACAATGAGCAGTTCTTC.

V and J are TRBV11-2 and TRBJ2-3, with TRBD2 matching 7 bases. CDR1 and CDR2 from the germline V gene are SGHAT and FQNNGV. This CDR3 has 16 amino acids. Losses at the gene ends were 2 bases for V and 2 bases for J; bases not matched to a gene: 7. CDR3 in amino acids: CASSLFAGVTTDTQYF. Written as DNA, the CDR3 is TGTGCCAGCAGCTTATTTGCGGGAGTGACCACAGATACGCAGTATTTT.

Concerning this clone itself: The same CDR3 can be traced to other DNA sequences in this sample. The chain has TRBV7-9 and TRBJ2-7, with D tentatively TRBD2 (6 bases). Germline values: CDR1 SEHNR, CDR2 FQNEAQ (reference sequence). Trimming shortened V by 5 bases and J by 4 bases, and 9 bases separated the two germline ends. The CDR3 is made up of 12 amino acids. The CDR3 loop is CASSGGAYEQYF. The CDR3 nucleotides read TGTGCCAGCAGCGGCGGGGCTTACGAGCAGTACTTC. The whole variable domain, filled in from reference TRBV7-9 and TRBJ2-7, reads DTGVSQNPRHKITKRGQNVTFRCDPISEHNRLYWYRQTLGQGPEFLTYFQNEAQLEKSRLLSDRFSAERPKGSFSTLEIQRTEQGDSAMYLCASSGGAYEQYFGPGTRLTVT.

V is TRBV30 and J is TRBJ1-6; D possibly corresponds to TRBD1 (6 bases). CDR3 length: 15 residues. V dropped 0 bases and J dropped 6 bases, with 12 bases sitting between them. Germline values: CDR1 GTSNPN, CDR2 SVGIG (reference sequence). In DNA form, the CDR3 reads TGTGCCTGGAGTGTTCGGGGGGCGCTTAATTCACCCCTCCACTTT. Protein product: CAWSVRGALNSPLHF.